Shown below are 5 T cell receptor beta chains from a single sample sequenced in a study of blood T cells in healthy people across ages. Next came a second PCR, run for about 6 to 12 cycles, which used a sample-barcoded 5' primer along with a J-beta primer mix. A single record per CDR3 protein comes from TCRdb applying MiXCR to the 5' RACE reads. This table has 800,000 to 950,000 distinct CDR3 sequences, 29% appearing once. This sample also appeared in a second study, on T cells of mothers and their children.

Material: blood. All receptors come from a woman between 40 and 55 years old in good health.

The DNA for the CDR3 is TGCAGCGTGCATAGACTAGCGGGGGGGCCCCGTACGCAGTATTTT. Its translation: CSVHRLAGGPRTQYF. The chain recombines TRBV29-1 with TRBJ2-3; 14 positions match TRBD2. The CDR3 covers 15 residues. CDR1 and CDR2 from the germline V gene are SQVTM and ANQGSEA. The V segment lost 6 bases and the J segment 8 bases; nucleotides outside the gene matches: 10.

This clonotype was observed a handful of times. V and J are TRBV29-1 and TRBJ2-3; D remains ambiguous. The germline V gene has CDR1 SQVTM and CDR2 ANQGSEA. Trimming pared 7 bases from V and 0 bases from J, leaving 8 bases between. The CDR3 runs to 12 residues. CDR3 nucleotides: TGCAGCGCCAGATTCAGCACAGATACGCAGTATTTT. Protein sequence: CSARFSTDTQYF.

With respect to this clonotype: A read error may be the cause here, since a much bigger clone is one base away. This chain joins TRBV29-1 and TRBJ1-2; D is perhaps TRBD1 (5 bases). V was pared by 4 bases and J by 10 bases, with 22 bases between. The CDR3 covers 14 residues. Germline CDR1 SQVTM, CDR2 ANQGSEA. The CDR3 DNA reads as TGCAGCGTTGCTTCAGCACCTACAGGTCATGACTACACCTTC. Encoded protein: CSVASAPTGHDYTF. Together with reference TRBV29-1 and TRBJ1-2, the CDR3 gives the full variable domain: SAVISQKPSRDICQRGTSLTIQCQVDSQVTMMFWYRQQPGQSLTLIATANQGSEATYESGFVIDKFPISRPNLTFSTLTVSNMSPEDSSIYLCSVASAPTGHDYTFGSGTRLTVV.

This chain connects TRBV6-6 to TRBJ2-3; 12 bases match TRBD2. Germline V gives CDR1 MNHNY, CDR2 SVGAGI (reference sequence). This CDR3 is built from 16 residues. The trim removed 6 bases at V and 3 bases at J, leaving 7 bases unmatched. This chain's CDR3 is CASSWTSGARTDTQYF. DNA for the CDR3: TGTGCCAGCAGCTGGACTAGCGGGGCCAGGACAGATACGCAGTATTTT.

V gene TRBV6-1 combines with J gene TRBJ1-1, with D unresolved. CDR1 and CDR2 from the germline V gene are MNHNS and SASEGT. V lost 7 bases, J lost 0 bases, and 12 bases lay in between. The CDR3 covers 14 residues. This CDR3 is CASTLTEMNTEAFF. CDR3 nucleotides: TGTGCCAGCACACTGACGGAGATGAACACTGAAGCTTTCTTT.